This is a list of T cell receptor beta chains from one sample in a study of cytomegalovirus exposure and HLA in healthy donors. Assay used: immunoSEQ multiplex PCR; TCRdb lists only in-frame clones, some missing. The sample contains approximately 90,000 clones, 7.6% of which appear only once. The sequencing input was PBMCs. These receptors were taken from a man in his fifties in good health and CMV-seronegative. The CDR3 runs from the conserved cysteine through the conserved F or W. Fields, in order: clone size, V gene, D gene, J gene, CDR3 protein, CDR3 DNA. D genes are given only for firm matches. Size is stated for part of the rows, as once, few or many counts, or as a class when the clone is expanded.

clone size: few
V gene: TRBV29-1
D gene: .
J gene: TRBJ1-2
CDR3 protein: CSVEEGRLSRGYTF
CDR3 DNA: TGCAGCGTTGAAGAGGGCAGATTAAGCAGGGGCTACACCTTC

clone size: .
V gene: TRBV4-2
D gene: TRBD1
J gene: TRBJ2-1
CDR3 protein: CASSREGTGDNEQFF
CDR3 DNA: TGTGCCAGCAGCCGGGAGGGGACAGGGGACAATGAGCAGTTCTTC

clone size: few
V gene: TRBV27
D gene: TRBD1
J gene: TRBJ1-6
CDR3 protein: CASSLFGTGSNSPLHF
CDR3 DNA: TGTGCCAGCAGTTTATTCGGGACAGGGTCAAATTCACCCCTCCACTTT

clone size: few
V gene: TRBV6-1
D gene: .
J gene: TRBJ2-7
CDR3 protein: CASSEYTVSYEQYF
CDR3 DNA: TGTGCCAGCAGTGAATATACAGTTTCCTACGAGCAGTACTTC

clone size: few
V gene: TRBV27
D gene: TRBD1
J gene: TRBJ2-3
CDR3 protein: CASMRQGADTQYF
CDR3 DNA: TGTGCCAGCATGAGACAGGGCGCAGATACGCAGTATTTT

clone size: .
V gene: TRBV19
D gene: .
J gene: TRBJ1-2
CDR3 protein: CASSTLQGRGYTF
CDR3 DNA: TGTGCCAGTAGTACTTTACAGGGTCGCGGCTACACCTTC

clone size: .
V gene: TRBV28
D gene: TRBD1
J gene: TRBJ1-2
CDR3 protein: CASSLGGQPNNYGYTF
CDR3 DNA: TGTGCCAGCAGTTTAGGGGGACAGCCTAATAACTATGGCTACACCTTC

clone size: .
V gene: TRBV28
D gene: .
J gene: TRBJ1-2
CDR3 protein: CASTPPPGLDYGYTF
CDR3 DNA: TGTGCCAGCACTCCCCCGCCGGGACTCGACTATGGCTACACCTTC

clone size: few
V gene: TRBV7-9
D gene: TRBD1
J gene: TRBJ2-7
CDR3 protein: CASSSTTGFTYEQYF
CDR3 DNA: TGTGCCAGCAGCTCTACGACAGGGTTCACCTACGAGCAGTACTTC

clone size: .
V gene: TRBV6-5
D gene: TRBD2
J gene: TRBJ2-3
CDR3 protein: CASRLGGFTDTQYF
CDR3 DNA: TGTGCCAGCAGACTGGGGGGGTTCACAGATACGCAGTATTTT

clone size: few
V gene: TRBV29-1
D gene: TRBD2
J gene: TRBJ2-2
CDR3 protein: CSASTSGGNTGELFF
CDR3 DNA: TGCAGCGCCTCGACTAGCGGGGGGAACACCGGGGAGCTGTTTTTT

clone size: .
V gene: TRBV27
D gene: TRBD2
J gene: TRBJ2-1
CDR3 protein: CASSSSSSGGLYNEQFF
CDR3 DNA: TGTGCCAGCAGTTCCTCGAGTAGCGGGGGACTTTACAATGAGCAGTTCTTC

clone size: .
V gene: TRBV6-1
D gene: TRBD1
J gene: TRBJ1-2
CDR3 protein: CASRDRGRVNYGYTF
CDR3 DNA: TGTGCCAGCAGGGACAGGGGGCGAGTTAACTATGGCTACACCTTC

clone size: .
V gene: TRBV6-6
D gene: .
J gene: TRBJ1-5
CDR3 protein: CASSWPGPGGQPQHF
CDR3 DNA: TGTGCCAGCAGTTGGCCAGGGCCCGGTGGCCAGCCCCAGCATTTT

clone size: few
V gene: TRBV2
D gene: .
J gene: TRBJ1-3
CDR3 protein: CASRLTESGNTIYF
CDR3 DNA: TGTGCCAGCAGATTGACAGAGTCTGGAAACACCATATATTTT

clone size: .
V gene: TRBV28
D gene: TRBD1
J gene: TRBJ2-7
CDR3 protein: CAISPGQGDYEQYF
CDR3 DNA: TGTGCCATTTCGCCGGGACAGGGGGACTACGAGCAGTACTTC

clone size: few
V gene: TRBV2
D gene: TRBD2
J gene: TRBJ2-4
CDR3 protein: CASRAGGISKNIQYF
CDR3 DNA: TGTGCCAGCAGGGCGGGGGGGATCTCCAAAAACATTCAGTACTTC

clone size: .
V gene: TRBV28
D gene: .
J gene: TRBJ2-7
CDR3 protein: CASSSTYEQYF
CDR3 DNA: TGTGCCAGCAGTTCCACCTACGAGCAGTACTTC

clone size: .
V gene: TRBV5-4
D gene: TRBD2
J gene: TRBJ2-7
CDR3 protein: CASSPPSSGGVYEQYF
CDR3 DNA: TGTGCCAGCAGCCCCCCTTCTAGCGGGGGGGTTTACGAGCAGTACTTC

clone size: few
V gene: TRBV19
D gene: TRBD1
J gene: TRBJ2-1
CDR3 protein: CASSIGQGRDNEQFF
CDR3 DNA: TGTGCCAGTAGTATCGGACAGGGGCGTGACAATGAGCAGTTCTTC

clone size: .
V gene: TRBV2
D gene: .
J gene: TRBJ2-2
CDR3 protein: CASSEGGDTGELFF
CDR3 DNA: TGTGCCAGCAGTGAAGGAGGTGACACCGGGGAGCTGTTTTTT

clone size: .
V gene: TRBV4-2
D gene: TRBD2
J gene: TRBJ2-7
CDR3 protein: CASSQGSGSKHEQYF
CDR3 DNA: TGTGCCAGCAGCCAAGGTAGCGGGAGTAAACACGAGCAGTACTTC

clone size: .
V gene: TRBV2
D gene: .
J gene: TRBJ2-1
CDR3 protein: CASSEASNEQFF
CDR3 DNA: TGTGCCAGCAGTGAGGCTAGTAATGAGCAGTTCTTC

clone size: few
V gene: TRBV7-9
D gene: .
J gene: TRBJ2-7
CDR3 protein: CASSLYRDEQYF
CDR3 DNA: TGTGCCAGCAGCTTATACAGGGACGAGCAGTACTTC

clone size: few
V gene: TRBV18
D gene: .
J gene: TRBJ1-2
CDR3 protein: CASSPMDSNYGYTF
CDR3 DNA: TGTGCCAGCTCACCAATGGACAGTAACTATGGCTACACCTTC

clone size: .
V gene: TRBV7-6
D gene: .
J gene: TRBJ2-5
CDR3 protein: CASSPGGTDKGETQYF
CDR3 DNA: TGTGCCAGCAGCCCAGGAGGGACAGATAAGGGGGAGACCCAGTACTTC

clone size: .
V gene: TRBV6-1
D gene: .
J gene: TRBJ1-4
CDR3 protein: CASSDWSGATNEKLFF
CDR3 DNA: TGTGCCAGCAGTGACTGGTCGGGTGCAACTAATGAAAAACTGTTTTTT

clone size: few
V gene: TRBV19
D gene: .
J gene: TRBJ1-3
CDR3 protein: CASRPRRNSGNTIYF
CDR3 DNA: TGTGCCAGTAGGCCGCGGAGAAACTCTGGAAACACCATATATTTT

clone size: .
V gene: TRBV5-1
D gene: .
J gene: TRBJ2-3
CDR3 protein: CASSLGWTPTDTQYF
CDR3 DNA: TGCGCCAGCAGCTTGGGGTGGACTCCTACAGATACGCAGTATTTT

clone size: few
V gene: TRBV5-1
D gene: TRBD2
J gene: TRBJ2-1
CDR3 protein: CASSSLKLAGGYNEQFF
CDR3 DNA: TGCGCCAGCAGCTCCTTGAAACTAGCGGGAGGTTACAATGAGCAGTTCTTC

clone size: few
V gene: TRBV2
D gene: .
J gene: TRBJ2-2
CDR3 protein: CASRETGTTGELFF
CDR3 DNA: TGTGCCAGCAGGGAGACAGGTACCACCGGGGAGCTGTTTTTT

clone size: few
V gene: TRBV27
D gene: .
J gene: TRBJ1-1
CDR3 protein: CASSLTPRGAEAFF
CDR3 DNA: TGTGCCAGCAGTTTAACTCCCCGGGGGGCTGAAGCTTTCTTT

clone size: .
V gene: TRBV7-9
D gene: TRBD2
J gene: TRBJ2-3
CDR3 protein: CASSSLAGRSTDTQYF
CDR3 DNA: TGTGCCAGCAGTTCTCTAGCGGGCCGTAGCACAGATACGCAGTATTTT

clone size: .
V gene: TRBV5-1
D gene: TRBD1
J gene: TRBJ2-7
CDR3 protein: CASSGTRDRISEQYF
CDR3 DNA: TGCGCCAGCAGCGGAACCCGGGACAGGATCTCCGAGCAGTACTTC

clone size: few
V gene: TRBV7-2
D gene: TRBD2
J gene: TRBJ2-5
CDR3 protein: CASSLGGLAGDQTQYF
CDR3 DNA: TGTGCCAGCAGCCTGGGGGGACTAGCGGGGGATCAGACCCAGTACTTC

clone size: .
V gene: TRBV29-1
D gene: TRBD2
J gene: TRBJ2-1
CDR3 protein: CSVDRTSGYNEQFF
CDR3 DNA: TGCAGCGTTGACAGGACTAGCGGCTACAATGAGCAGTTCTTC

clone size: once
V gene: TRBV6-6
D gene: TRBD1
J gene: TRBJ2-1
CDR3 protein: CASRIAPGQAYNEQFF
CDR3 DNA: TGTGCCAGCAGGATTGCCCCGGGACAGGCTTACAATGAGCAGTTCTTC

clone size: few
V gene: TRBV6-6
D gene: TRBD2
J gene: TRBJ2-3
CDR3 protein: CASSYQAGGLRDTQYF
CDR3 DNA: TGTGCCAGCAGTTACCAAGCGGGAGGGCTTCGAGATACGCAGTATTTT

clone size: many
V gene: TRBV2
D gene: TRBD1
J gene: TRBJ1-1
CDR3 protein: CASSGGGGRTEAFF
CDR3 DNA: TGTGCCAGCAGTGGTGGAGGGGGCAGGACTGAAGCTTTCTTT

clone size: .
V gene: TRBV9
D gene: .
J gene: TRBJ2-5
CDR3 protein: CASSPGASYQETQYF
CDR3 DNA: TGTGCCAGCAGCCCCGGAGCCTCGTACCAAGAGACCCAGTACTTC

clone size: .
V gene: TRBV18
D gene: TRBD1
J gene: TRBJ2-6
CDR3 protein: CASSPRETGEAGANVLTF
CDR3 DNA: TGTGCCAGCTCACCAAGAGAGACAGGGGAGGCGGGGGCCAACGTCCTGACTTTC

clone size: .
V gene: TRBV2
D gene: .
J gene: TRBJ1-6
CDR3 protein: CASSSRVGSYNSPLHF
CDR3 DNA: TGTGCCAGCAGCTCCAGGGTGGGCTCCTATAATTCACCCCTCCACTTT

clone size: few
V gene: TRBV14
D gene: .
J gene: TRBJ1-1
CDR3 protein: CASSPSAGGTEAFF
CDR3 DNA: TGTGCCAGCAGCCCCTCAGCGGGTGGGACTGAAGCTTTCTTT

clone size: few
V gene: TRBV7-2
D gene: .
J gene: TRBJ2-3
CDR3 protein: CASSLGGAGPDTQYF
CDR3 DNA: TGTGCCAGCAGCTTAGGGGGCGCAGGACCAGATACGCAGTATTTT

clone size: few
V gene: TRBV5-4
D gene: TRBD1
J gene: TRBJ2-7
CDR3 protein: CASSPGTDEQYF
CDR3 DNA: TGTGCCAGCAGCCCGGGGACAGACGAGCAGTACTTC

clone size: few
V gene: TRBV4-1
D gene: .
J gene: TRBJ2-3
CDR3 protein: CASSGDGFSSTDTQYF
CDR3 DNA: TGCGCCAGCAGCGGAGACGGATTCTCTAGCACAGATACGCAGTATTTT

clone size: .
V gene: TRBV5-6
D gene: TRBD1
J gene: TRBJ2-2
CDR3 protein: CASSLRRGPPINTGELFF
CDR3 DNA: TGTGCCAGCAGCTTGCGTAGGGGGCCTCCGATAAACACCGGGGAGCTGTTTTTT

clone size: few
V gene: TRBV7-9
D gene: TRBD1
J gene: TRBJ2-7
CDR3 protein: CASSLRTGNYIEQYF
CDR3 DNA: TGTGCCAGCAGCCTTCGGACAGGGAACTACATCGAGCAGTACTTC

clone size: few
V gene: TRBV29-1
D gene: .
J gene: TRBJ2-3
CDR3 protein: CSVKGQPLSTDTQYF
CDR3 DNA: TGCAGCGTTAAGGGACAACCCCTTAGCACAGATACGCAGTATTTT

clone size: .
V gene: TRBV15
D gene: .
J gene: TRBJ1-2
CDR3 protein: CATSTRVNYGYTF
CDR3 DNA: TGTGCCACCAGCACCCGGGTTAACTATGGCTACACCTTC

clone size: .
V gene: TRBV5-1
D gene: TRBD2
J gene: TRBJ2-5
CDR3 protein: CASSSTSGGPGETQYF
CDR3 DNA: TGCGCCAGCAGCTCAACTAGCGGGGGACCGGGGGAGACCCAGTACTTC

clone size: .
V gene: TRBV7-3
D gene: TRBD2
J gene: TRBJ2-3
CDR3 protein: CASSLGTRLADTQYF
CDR3 DNA: TGTGCCAGCAGCTTAGGGACTAGACTCGCGGATACGCAGTATTTT

clone size: few
V gene: TRBV2
D gene: .
J gene: TRBJ1-5
CDR3 protein: CASSEELNQPQHF
CDR3 DNA: TGTGCCAGCAGTGAAGAACTCAATCAGCCCCAGCATTTT

clone size: .
V gene: TRBV5-1
D gene: TRBD2
J gene: TRBJ2-5
CDR3 protein: CASSSGQETQYF
CDR3 DNA: TGCGCCTCGTCTAGCGGCCAAGAGACCCAGTACTTC

clone size: few
V gene: TRBV27
D gene: TRBD1
J gene: TRBJ2-2
CDR3 protein: CASSTPPRQGYGGELFF
CDR3 DNA: TGTGCCAGCAGTACACCCCCTAGACAGGGGTATGGCGGGGAGCTGTTTTTT

clone size: .
V gene: TRBV27
D gene: TRBD2
J gene: TRBJ2-1
CDR3 protein: CASSAGTSGNNEQFF
CDR3 DNA: TGTGCCAGCAGTGCGGGGACTAGCGGGAACAATGAGCAGTTCTTC

clone size: few
V gene: TRBV2
D gene: .
J gene: TRBJ2-7
CDR3 protein: CASSSFSYEQYF
CDR3 DNA: TGTGCCAGCAGTTCGTTCTCCTACGAGCAGTACTTC

clone size: few
V gene: TRBV9
D gene: .
J gene: TRBJ2-7
CDR3 protein: CASSFSAGSEQYF
CDR3 DNA: TGTGCCAGCAGCTTCAGTGCAGGTAGCGAGCAGTACTTC

clone size: .
V gene: TRBV6-5
D gene: .
J gene: TRBJ2-1
CDR3 protein: CASSSPDTPNEQFF
CDR3 DNA: TGTGCCAGCAGTTCACCGGACACCCCGAATGAGCAGTTCTTC